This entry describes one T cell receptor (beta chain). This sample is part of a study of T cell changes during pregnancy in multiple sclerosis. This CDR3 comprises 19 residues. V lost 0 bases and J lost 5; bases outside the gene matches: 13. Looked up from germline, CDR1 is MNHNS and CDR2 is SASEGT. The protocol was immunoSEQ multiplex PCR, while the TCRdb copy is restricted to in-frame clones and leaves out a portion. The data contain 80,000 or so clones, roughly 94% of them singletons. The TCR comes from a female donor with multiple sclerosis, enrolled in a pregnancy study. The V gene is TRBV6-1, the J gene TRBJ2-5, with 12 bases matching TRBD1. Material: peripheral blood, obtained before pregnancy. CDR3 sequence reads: CASSEARGRGTGGSETQYF. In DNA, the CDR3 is TGTGCCAGCAGTGAAGCCCGGGGGAGGGGGACAGGGGGCTCGGAGACCCAGTACTTC.